The T cell receptor beta chain described here comes from a study of shared clonotypes between healthy human individuals. TCRdb's table, derived via immunoSEQ multiplex PCR, lists solely in-frame clones and lacks some. Seen here are about 2.3 million clones, over 90% observed once, and the top ten hold 0.35% to 0.45%. V dropped 1 base and J dropped 3 bases, with 15 bases sitting between them. There are 16 residues in the CDR3. Germline V gene lookup returns CDR1 MGHRA and CDR2 YSYEKL. The chain couples TRBV4-1 to TRBJ1-2, with a tentative D call TRBD1 (6 bases). This TCR came from a man between 18 and 29 years old in good health. Some clones in this sample may be carry-over from other donors' samples. Sequenced input: naive CD4+ T cells from PBMCs. As to subset: CD45RA+ positively selected. The CDR3 protein is CASSQGAAGADYGYTF. CDR3 coding DNA: TGCGCCAGCAGCCAAGGGGCGGCGGGGGCGGACTATGGCTACACCTTC.